The sequence of this TCR beta chain was determined in a study of metastatic and nonmetastatic thyroid tumors. In the study overall: Repertoire data that came from the blood and tumor or nodule tissue of malignant and benign thyroid patients were compared. Study-level findings and limits: The reported finding was significantly higher TCR beta diversity in malignant thyroid tumors relative to benign nodules, in blood and tumor.

With MiXCR, TCRdb reprocessed the PCR reads. Of about 24,000 clones listed, around 20% are singletons. Thyroid surgery was preceded by no treatment in any patient. As regards this clone: No antigen is known for it. At one of its ends the junction is not consistent with the germline gene, which may arise from a read error.

The CDR3 length is 13 residues. CDR1 DFQATT and CDR2 SNEGSKA come from the germline V gene (reference sequence). The rearrangement joins TRBV20-1 to TRBJ1-2; TRBD1 matches at 7 bases. Sequenced material: blood. The TCR originated in a female donor with papillary thyroid cancer or a benign thyroid nodule (not recorded which). Some clones in this sample may be carry-over from other donors' samples. CDR3 protein: CSSSLRGVYVYTF. Here the CDR3 DNA reads TGCAGTTCTAGCCTCAGGGGGGTCTATGTCTACACCTTC.